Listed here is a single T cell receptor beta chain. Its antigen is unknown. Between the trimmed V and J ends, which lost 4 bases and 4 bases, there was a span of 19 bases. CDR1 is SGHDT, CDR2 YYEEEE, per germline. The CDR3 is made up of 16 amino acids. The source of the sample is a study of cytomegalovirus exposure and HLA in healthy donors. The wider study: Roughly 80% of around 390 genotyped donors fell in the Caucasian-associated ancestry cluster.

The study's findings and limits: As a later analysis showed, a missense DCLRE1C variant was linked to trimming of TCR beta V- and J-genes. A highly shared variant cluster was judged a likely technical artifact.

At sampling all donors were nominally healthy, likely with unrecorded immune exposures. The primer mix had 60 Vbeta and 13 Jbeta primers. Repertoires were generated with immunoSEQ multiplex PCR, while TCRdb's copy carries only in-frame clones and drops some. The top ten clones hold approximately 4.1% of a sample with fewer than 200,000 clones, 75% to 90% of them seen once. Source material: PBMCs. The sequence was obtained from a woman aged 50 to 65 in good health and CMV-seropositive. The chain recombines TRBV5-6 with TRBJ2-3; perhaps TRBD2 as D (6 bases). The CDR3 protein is CASSGVGRLVADTQYF. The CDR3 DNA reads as TGTGCCAGCAGCGGCGTGGGAAGACTAGTGGCAGATACGCAGTATTTT.